What follows are 31 T cell receptor beta chains derived from one specimen sequenced in a study of cytomegalovirus exposure and HLA in healthy donors. With 60 Vbeta and 13 Jbeta primers, the PCR was carried out. Using immunoSEQ multiplex PCR, the repertoire was profiled, and TCRdb retains in-frame clones only, with some absent. The repertoire holds about 77,000 clones, with roughly 78% as singletons. The sample taken for sequencing was PBMCs. These receptors were collected from a man in his forties in good health and CMV-seronegative.

The chain combines TRBV13 with TRBJ2-5; 13 bases agree with TRBD2. The CDR3 consists of 19 residues. Trimming cost V 5 bases and J 3 bases; bases outside gene matches: 15. CDR1 and CDR2 from the germline V gene are PRHDT and FYEKMQ (reference sequence). The CDR3 sequence: CASSLKLGLAGPPKETQYF. CDR3 in DNA: TGTGCCAGCAGCCTGAAGCTGGGACTAGCGGGACCTCCGAAAGAGACCCAGTACTTC.

The rearrangement uses TRBV7-8 and TRBJ1-1; D possibly corresponds to TRBD1 (5 bases). This CDR3 has 15 residues. Germline lookup yields CDR1 SGHVS and CDR2 FQNEAQ. V was shortened by 6 bases and J by 4 bases, with 18 bases between the two germline ends. This chain's CDR3 is CASSLGGVTVTEAFF. CDR3 in DNA: TGTGCCAGCAGTTTGGGGGGGGTGACTGTCACTGAAGCTTTCTTT. The full variable domain, its missing parts supplied by reference TRBV7-8 and TRBJ1-1, is GAGVSQSPRYKVAKRGQDVALRCDPISGHVSLFWYQQALGQGPEFLTYFQNEAQLDKSGLPSDRFFAERPEGSVSTLKIQRTQQEDSAVYLCASSLGGVTVTEAFFGQGTRLTVV.

The chain links TRBV2 to TRBJ2-5; 8 positions match TRBD1. CDR1 and CDR2 from the germline V gene are SNHLY and FYNNEI. This CDR3 region has 14 residues. V lost 5 bases to trimming and J lost 3 bases; unmatched junction nucleotides: 5. In DNA form, the CDR3 reads TGTGCCAGCAGTTCTAGGACAGGGAAAGAGACCCAGTACTTC. This sequence encodes CASSSRTGKETQYF.

The V and J genes are TRBV29-1 and TRBJ2-5; D is ambiguous. Matching the DNA end better, TRBJ2-7 makes the J call doubtful. The CDR3 covers 12 residues. Germline CDR1 reads SQVTM; CDR2 reads ANQGSEA. CDR3 region: CSVDLNSYEQYF. The DNA of the CDR3 is TGCAGCGTTGACTTGAATTCCTACGAGCAGTACTTC.

The chain employs TRBV9 and TRBJ2-7; tentative D call: TRBD2 (6 bases). Germline CDR1 SGDLS, CDR2 YYNGEE. V gave up 0 bases and J gave up 4 bases, with 11 bases separating them. The CDR3 is 14 amino acids. The CDR3 region has the DNA TGTGCCAGCAGCGTAGGGACTAACCTTTACGAGCAGTACTTC. Amino acid sequence: CASSVGTNLYEQYF.

V gene TRBV6-5 combines with J gene TRBJ2-5, with D maybe TRBD2 (5 bases). The DNA matches TRBJ2-7 better at its end, which makes the J call doubtful. Germline CDR1 and CDR2: MNHEY and SVGAGI. The length of the CDR3 is 14 residues. CDR3 region: CATRNRGPAGEQYF. CDR3 DNA sequence: TGTGCCACCCGGAACCGCGGACCCGCGGGCGAGCAGTACTTC.

The V gene is TRBV28, the J gene TRBJ2-1, with 10 bases matching TRBD2. CDR3 length: 16 amino acids. In germline, CDR1 is MDHEN, CDR2 SYDVKM. V lost 5 bases to trimming and J lost 9 bases; unmatched junction nucleotides: 13. CDR3 in amino acids: CASSLSASGRLGEQFF. The CDR3 DNA is TGTGCCAGCAGTCTCTCGGCTAGCGGGAGATTGGGTGAGCAGTTCTTC.

The chain recombines TRBV6-4 with TRBJ1-5; D is ambiguous. V gave up 4 bases and J gave up 0 bases, with 25 bases separating them. Germline V gene sequence: CDR1 MRHNA, CDR2 SNTAGT. The CDR3 loop spans 20 amino acids. The CDR3 bases are TGTGCCAGCAGTGCCCCCCGGGTAGGTGGAGGGCCGTATAGCAATCAGCCCCAGCATTTT. Protein: CASSAPRVGGGPYSNQPQHF.

The V call is TRBV7-2, the J call TRBJ2-5; 8 nucleotides align to TRBD2. The germline V gene encodes CDR1 SGHTA and CDR2 FQGNSA. The CDR3 runs to 15 residues. J was trimmed by 7 bases and V by 4 bases; bases with no gene match: 11. The CDR3 coding sequence is TGTGCCAGCAGCTCAACTAGCGGCGGAGGGGGGACCCAGTACTTC. Its translation: CASSSTSGGGGTQYF.

The CDR3 DNA reads as TGTGCCAGCAGGAGGGCAACTAATGAAAAACTGTTTTTT. Translated, it gives CASRRATNEKLFF. The genes are TRBV5-6 and TRBJ1-4; the D is unclear. CDR3 length: 13 amino acids. Germline lookup yields CDR1 SGHDT and CDR2 YYEEEE. Trimming removed 5 bases at V and 0 bases at J, with 5 bases between.

This sequence joins TRBV10-3 and TRBJ1-1; possibly TRBD1 for D (6 bases). The V and J ends lost 7 bases and 1 base respectively, with 13 bases between them. The CDR3 loop spans 14 amino acids. Looked up from germline, CDR1 is ENHRY and CDR2 is SYGVKD. CDR3 in amino acids: CAIKKQGTNTEAFF. As DNA, the CDR3 is TGTGCCATCAAAAAACAGGGCACGAACACTGAAGCTTTCTTT.

A few counts support this clone. The chain links TRBV7-2 to TRBJ2-5, with 9 positions matching TRBD2. The CDR3 loop spans 17 amino acids. Germline CDR1 SGHTA, CDR2 FQGNSA. The V and J ends lost 5 bases and 1 base, in that order; junction bases with no gene match: 11. The CDR3 loop reads CASSPQGSSGSQETQYF. The CDR3, as DNA: TGTGCCAGCAGCCCCCAGGGGAGTAGCGGGAGCCAAGAGACCCAGTACTTC.

The chain has TRBV7-6 and TRBJ2-3; D gene unclear. V shed 1 base and J shed 5 bases, with 4 bases lying between them. This CDR3 has 12 residues. CDR1 is SGHVS and CDR2 is FNYEAQ in the germline V gene. DNA for the CDR3: TGTGCCAGCAGCTTAGTGAGAGATACGCAGTATTTT. This encodes CASSLVRDTQYF.

The chain's CDR3 is CASSQDYRDQPQHF. The CDR3 DNA reads TGCGCCAGCAGCCAAGACTACAGAGATCAGCCCCAGCATTTT. The gene calls are TRBV4-3 and TRBJ1-5; D not certain. This CDR3 is 14 amino acids long. Trimming shortened V by 0 bases and J by 5 bases, and 8 bases separated the two germline ends. Germline values: CDR1 LGHNA, CDR2 YSLEER.

The genes are TRBV6-1 and TRBJ1-6, with 8 bases lining up with TRBD1. V lost 6 bases, J lost 5 bases, and 3 bases stayed unmatched. This CDR3 spans 14 amino acids. Germline V gene data show CDR1 as MNHNS and CDR2 as SASEGT. The CDR3 spells CASRATGDNSPLHF. The CDR3 DNA reads TGTGCCAGCAGAGCGACAGGGGATAATTCACCCCTCCACTTT.

The chain employs TRBV9 and TRBJ2-7; no definite D call. V dropped 0 bases and J dropped 2 bases, with 12 bases sitting between them. This CDR3 has 15 residues. The V gene's germline CDR1 is SGDLS and CDR2 YYNGEE. The CDR3 DNA reads as TGTGCCAGCAGCGTAGGCGGTCCTTATACCTACGAGCAGTACTTC. Translation gives CASSVGGPYTYEQYF.

This chain joins TRBV28 and TRBJ1-1; D unresolved. The CDR3 extends over 14 amino acids. Germline lookup yields CDR1 MDHEN and CDR2 SYDVKM. Deletions cut 6 bases from V and 3 bases from J, with 14 bases between. CDR3 bases: TGTGCCAGCAGCCCCGGGAGGGCGGACACTGAAGCTTTCTTT. Translated, it gives CASSPGRADTEAFF.

The rearrangement links TRBV28 to TRBJ2-7, with 7 positions matching TRBD1. The CDR3 has 16 amino acids. V shed 1 base and J 3 bases; nucleotides not matched to a gene: 9. CDR1 MDHEN and CDR2 SYDVKM come from the germline V gene. As DNA, the CDR3 is TGTGCCAGCAGTTTATCGACGACAGGGATGGGCTACGAGCAGTACTTC. Protein: CASSLSTTGMGYEQYF.

The J gene is TRBJ2-5, the V gene TRBV14; 7 bases line up with TRBD2. Losses at the gene ends were 4 bases for V and 2 bases for J; bases not matched to a gene: 7. Germline CDR1 and CDR2: SGHDN and FVKESK. The CDR3 extends over 15 amino acids. This CDR3 is CASSPTSGGQETQYF. The CDR3 DNA reads TGTGCCAGCAGCCCAACATCGGGGGGACAAGAGACCCAGTACTTC.

This chain uses TRBV7-9 with TRBJ2-1; D might be TRBD2 (5 bases). V was shortened by 1 base and J by 8 bases, with 18 bases between the two germline ends. The germline V gene has CDR1 SEHNR and CDR2 FQNEAQ (reference sequence). The CDR3 is made up of 16 amino acids. For the CDR3, the DNA is TGTGCCAGCAGCTTAGATGCTAGCAGGAATTGGGATGAGCAGTTCTTC. Translated, it gives CASSLDASRNWDEQFF.

The rearrangement links TRBV27 to TRBJ2-7, with 13 bases identical to TRBD2. The junction had 4 bases not matched to a gene; V was cut back by 5 bases and J by 6 bases. The CDR3 sequence is 14 residues long. Germline assignment: CDR1 MNHEY and CDR2 SMNVEV (reference sequence). The CDR3 coding sequence is TGTGCCAGCAGTCAAGGACTAGCGGGAGTCGAGCAGTACTTC. Its translation: CASSQGLAGVEQYF.

The V and J genes are TRBV30 and TRBJ2-5; 7 bases are a match to TRBD1. The CDR3 is 13 residues long. Germline V lookup: CDR1 GTSNPN, CDR2 SVGIG (reference sequence). J gave up 11 bases and V 3 bases, and 12 bases lay outside the gene matches. CDR3: CAWRGFRQGEQYF. CDR3 coding DNA: TGTGCCTGGAGAGGGTTTCGTCAGGGGGAGCAGTACTTC.

The J gene is TRBJ1-5, the V gene TRBV7-9, with 8 bases aligning to TRBD1. The CDR3 runs to 13 residues. V shed 5 bases, J shed 10 bases, and the junction held 7 bases outside the gene matches. Germline CDR1 and CDR2: SEHNR and FQNEAQ (reference sequence). The CDR3 loop reads CASSPGQEQPQHF. CDR3 DNA: TGTGCCAGCAGCCCGGGACAGGAACAACCCCAGCATTTT.

The gene calls are TRBV27 and TRBJ1-5; 9 nucleotides align to TRBD1. The V and J ends lost 1 base and 5 bases, in that order; junction bases with no gene match: 3. Germline CDR1 and CDR2: MNHEY and SMNVEV (reference sequence). The CDR3 has 15 amino acids. This CDR3 is CASSLWGQGYQPQHF. CDR3 DNA: TGTGCCAGCAGTTTATGGGGACAGGGTTATCAGCCCCAGCATTTT.

The gene calls are TRBV6-6 and TRBJ2-2; D is ambiguous. The V end lost 5 bases, the J end lost 0 bases, and 10 bases lay between the germline ends. CDR3 length: 15 amino acids. Per germline, CDR1 MNHNY and CDR2 SVGAGI (reference sequence). CDR3 region: CASSAVAANTGELFF. The CDR3 DNA follows: TGTGCCAGCAGTGCCGTGGCAGCGAACACCGGGGAGCTGTTTTTT.

The CDR3 DNA is TGTGCCAGCAGCTCCCCGGGGGAGGGCGCGAAGGTCGGGGAGCTGTTTTTT. Protein sequence: CASSSPGEGAKVGELFF. The chain is built from TRBV7-3 and TRBJ2-2; 7 positions match TRBD2. The CDR3 consists of 17 residues. Per germline, CDR1 SGHTA and CDR2 FQGTGA. V lost 4 bases, J lost 7 bases, and 15 bases stayed unmatched.

The chain recombines TRBV2 with TRBJ2-7, with 10 bases matching TRBD1. The V segment lost 8 bases and the J segment 4 bases; nucleotides outside the gene matches: 5. The germline V gene has CDR1 SNHLY and CDR2 FYNNEI. The CDR3 extends over 13 amino acids. The DNA of the CDR3 is TGTGCCAGCGGCGGACAGGGGGTTTACGAGCAGTACTTC. It encodes CASGGQGVYEQYF.

This clone was observed at least ten times. The rearrangement joins TRBV13 to TRBJ2-1; perhaps TRBD2 as D (5 bases). CDR3 length: 12 residues. Germline assignment: CDR1 PRHDT and CDR2 FYEKMQ (reference sequence). The V end lost 4 bases, the J end lost 10 bases, and 11 bases lay between the germline ends. CDR3 nucleotides: TGTGCCAGCAGCTCCAGCGGCATGGAGCAGTTCTTC. It codes for CASSSSGMEQFF.

The chain employs TRBV28 and TRBJ2-7, with 7 bases that match TRBD2. The ends lost 4 bases at V and 3 bases at J; junction bases unmatched: 12. CDR1 and CDR2 (germline): MDHEN, SYDVKM. This CDR3 contains 16 residues. This CDR3 is CASSSSGLAAYYEQYF. The DNA of the CDR3 is TGTGCCAGCAGTTCATCCGGTCTAGCGGCATACTACGAGCAGTACTTC. Together with reference TRBV28 and TRBJ2-7, the CDR3 gives the full variable domain: DVKVTQSSRYLVKRTGEKVFLECVQDMDHENMFWYRQDPGLGLRLIYFSYDVKMKEKGDIPEGYSVSREKKERFSLILESASTNQTSMYLCASSSSGLAAYYEQYFGPGTRLTVT.

The J gene is TRBJ2-7, the V gene TRBV19; 12 positions match TRBD2. CDR3 length: 14 amino acids. Unmatched junction bases numbered 6, after V lost 4 bases and J lost 8 bases. CDR1 and CDR2 (germline): LNHDA, SQIVND (reference sequence). The CDR3 protein is CASSTGLAGVKQYF. Here the CDR3 DNA reads TGTGCCAGTAGTACGGGACTAGCGGGCGTAAAGCAGTACTTC.

In this sample, this clone turned up a few times. V is TRBV5-1 and J is TRBJ2-5; TRBD1 agrees at 9 bases. Germline assignment: CDR1 SGHRS and CDR2 YFSETQ. This CDR3 spans 16 amino acids. The trim removed 4 bases at V and 1 base at J, leaving 8 bases unmatched. The CDR3 loop is CASSQQGAGPQETQYF. The CDR3 region has the DNA TGCGCCAGCAGCCAACAGGGGGCTGGGCCCCAAGAGACCCAGTACTTC.